One sample yielded the 11 T cell receptor beta chains listed below, sequenced in a study of beta chain features in type 1 diabetes. Study observations and caveats: People with Type 1 diabetes carried modestly yet significantly shorter TCRB CDR3s in all four CD4+ subsets.

These receptors' targets are unknown. The isolated RNA, all of it, was reverse transcribed, so expressed TCRB transcripts were what got sequenced. The assay was immunoSEQ multiplex PCR, and TCRdb's table has in-frame clones only and misses some. Among about 280,000 clones, approximately 16% were seen once, and the ten largest hold less than 0.02%. The sequenced material came from naive CD4+ T cells from blood. These receptors originate from a man aged 18 to 30 with type 1 diabetes.

V and J are TRBV5-1 and TRBJ2-3; possible D gene TRBD2, 6 bases. V was trimmed by 6 bases and J by 2 bases, leaving 13 bases between them. Germline assignment: CDR1 SGHRS and CDR2 YFSETQ. This CDR3 is 14 amino acids long. For the CDR3, the DNA is TGCGCCAGCACCCGAGGAGGGTACACAGATACGCAGTATTTT. It is translated as CASTRGGYTDTQYF.

This clone was found a few times. The J gene is TRBJ2-1, the V gene TRBV5-1; weak D call: TRBD1 (6 bases). The germline CDR1 and CDR2 sequences are SGHRS and YFSETQ. Trimming stripped 3 bases from V and 7 bases from J, with 8 bases between. CDR3 length: 12 residues. The CDR3 spells CASSSGVNEQFF. CDR3 DNA sequence: TGCGCCAGCAGCTCAGGGGTAAATGAGCAGTTCTTC.

This clone was observed a few times. This sample also contains other DNA sequences that code for the same CDR3. The chain carries TRBV7-9 and TRBJ2-3; D perhaps matches TRBD2 (6 bases). The germline V gene encodes CDR1 SEHNR and CDR2 FQNEAQ (reference sequence). The CDR3 is 14 residues long. Between the trimmed V and J ends, which lost 5 bases and 1 base, there was a span of 10 bases. The CDR3 protein is CASSRTGGTDTQYF. As DNA, the CDR3 is TGTGCCAGCAGCCGGACGGGAGGCACAGATACGCAGTATTTT.

The V gene is TRBV6-6, the J gene TRBJ2-5, with 9 bases that match TRBD1. Germline lookup yields CDR1 MNHNY and CDR2 SVGAGI (reference sequence). The CDR3 totals 16 residues. Trimming removed 5 bases from V and 0 bases from J; junction bases left unmatched: 7. Written as DNA, the CDR3 is TGTGCCAGCAGTCGAACCGGGACAGGGTACCAAGAGACCCAGTACTTC. Its protein product is CASSRTGTGYQETQYF.

The chain has TRBV19 and TRBJ2-3, with D unresolved. CDR3 size: 16 residues. Germline values: CDR1 LNHDA, CDR2 SQIVND (reference sequence). Trimming left V 5 bases short and J 3 bases short, with 18 bases between. In nucleotides, the CDR3 is TGTGCCAGTAGTGGCCTGGTCACATTCCAGACAGATACGCAGTATTTT. This gives the protein CASSGLVTFQTDTQYF.

This sequence joins TRBV5-1 and TRBJ2-2; the D gene is possibly TRBD1 (6 bases). The CDR3 consists of 15 residues. CDR1 is SGHRS and CDR2 is YFSETQ in the germline V gene. V gave up 4 bases and J gave up 4 bases, with 14 bases separating them. The CDR3 nucleotides read TGCGCCAGCAGCGCTTCATTAGGGGGCACCGGGGAGCTGTTTTTT. It translates to CASSASLGGTGELFF.

The rearrangement joins TRBV30 to TRBJ2-5; 9 bases fit TRBD1. This CDR3 has 16 residues. The germline V gene encodes CDR1 GTSNPN and CDR2 SVGIG (reference sequence). J was trimmed by 5 bases and V by 0 bases; bases with no gene match: 10. The CDR3 DNA is TGTGCCTGGAGTGTACTGGGGGGACAGGGAACTGAGACCCAGTACTTC. This encodes CAWSVLGGQGTETQYF.

Only a few counts were recorded for this clone. The gene calls are TRBV7-2 and TRBJ2-3; 9 positions match TRBD2. The CDR3 has 15 amino acids. With 5 bases clipped from V and 2 bases from J, the junction kept 5 bases outside the gene matches. Germline-derived CDR1 and CDR2 are SGHTA and FQGNSA. CDR3 sequence: CASSRLAAPTDTQYF. The CDR3 region has the DNA TGTGCCAGCAGCCGACTAGCGGCACCCACAGATACGCAGTATTTT.

The rearrangement links TRBV5-1 to TRBJ2-1; 10 bases fit TRBD1. The CDR3 covers 14 residues. Germline assignment: CDR1 SGHRS and CDR2 YFSETQ. The J segment lost 8 bases and the V segment lost 4 bases, leaving 6 bases of the junction unmatched. CDR3 in DNA: TGCGCCAGCAGCAACGACAGGGGGCGGGATGAGCAGTTCTTC. Translation gives CASSNDRGRDEQFF.

V gene TRBV28 combines with J gene TRBJ2-2; 8 nucleotides match TRBD2. Trimming at V came to 11 bases and at J to 0 bases, leaving 2 bases not matched to a gene. This CDR3 is 13 amino acids long. Germline V lookup: CDR1 MDHEN, CDR2 SYDVKM. The CDR3 bases are TGTGCCGTGACTAGCGCGAACACCGGGGAGCTGTTTTTT. This translates into CAVTSANTGELFF.

This clone was counted only a few times. CDR3: CASSLRGDRGYSNQPQHF. The CDR3 nucleotides read TGTGCCAGCAGTTTACGGGGAGACAGGGGCTATAGCAATCAGCCCCAGCATTTT. The chain is built from TRBV28 and TRBJ1-5; 8 positions match TRBD1. V lost 2 bases, J lost 0 bases, and 9 bases stayed unmatched. Germline V CDR1 and CDR2: MDHEN, SYDVKM. The CDR3 spans 18 residues.